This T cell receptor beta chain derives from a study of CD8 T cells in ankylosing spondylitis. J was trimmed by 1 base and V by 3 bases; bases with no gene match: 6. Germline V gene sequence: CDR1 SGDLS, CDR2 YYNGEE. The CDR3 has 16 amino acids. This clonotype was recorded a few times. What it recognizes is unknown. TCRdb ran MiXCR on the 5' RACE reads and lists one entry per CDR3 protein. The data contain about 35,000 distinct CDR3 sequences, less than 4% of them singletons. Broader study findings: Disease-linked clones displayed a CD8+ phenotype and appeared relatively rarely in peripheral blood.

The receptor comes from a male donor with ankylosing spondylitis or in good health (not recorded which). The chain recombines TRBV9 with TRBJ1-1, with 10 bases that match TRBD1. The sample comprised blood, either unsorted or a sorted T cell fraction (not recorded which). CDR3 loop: CASSALGTGANTEAFF. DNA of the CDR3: TGTGCCAGCAGCGCCCTCGGGACAGGGGCGAACACTGAAGCTTTCTTT.